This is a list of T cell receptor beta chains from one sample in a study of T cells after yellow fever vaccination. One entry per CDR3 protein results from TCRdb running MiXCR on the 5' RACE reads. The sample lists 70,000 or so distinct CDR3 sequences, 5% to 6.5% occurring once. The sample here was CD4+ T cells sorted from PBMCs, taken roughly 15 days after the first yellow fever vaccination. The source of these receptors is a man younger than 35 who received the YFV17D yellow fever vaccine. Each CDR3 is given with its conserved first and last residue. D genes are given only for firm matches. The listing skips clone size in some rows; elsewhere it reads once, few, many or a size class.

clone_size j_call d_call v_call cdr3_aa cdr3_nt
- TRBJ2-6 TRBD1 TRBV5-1 CASSFGDRGAGANVLTF TGCGCCAGCAGCTTCGGGGACAGGGGGGCTGGGGCCAACGTCCTGACTTTC
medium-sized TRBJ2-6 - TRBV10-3 CAISEPRAGFVLTF TGTGCCATCAGTGAGCCTAGGGCAGGGTTCGTCCTGACTTTC
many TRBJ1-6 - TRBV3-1 CASSQWESGSPLHF TGTGCCAGCAGCCAGTGGGAGTCGGGTTCACCCCTCCACTTT
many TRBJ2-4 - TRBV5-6 CASSSAGNPKNIQYF TGTGCCAGCAGCTCCGCCGGGAACCCAAAAAACATTCAGTACTTC
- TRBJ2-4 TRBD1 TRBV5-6 CASRPRDRENSQYF TGTGCCAGCAGGCCCCGGGACAGGGAAAACAGTCAGTACTTC
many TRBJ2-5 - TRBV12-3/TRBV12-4 CASSYASRETQYF TGTGCCAGCAGTTATGCTAGCAGAGAGACCCAGTACTTC
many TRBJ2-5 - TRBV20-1 CSARADPGARETQYF TGCAGTGCTAGAGCAGACCCAGGGGCTCGGGAGACCCAGTACTTC
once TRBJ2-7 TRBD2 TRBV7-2 CPSSHSEGTRGSEQYF TGTCCCAGCAGCCACTCTGAGGGGACTCGCGGGAGCGAGCAGTACTTC
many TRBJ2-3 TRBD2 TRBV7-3 CASSAGTSGDTQYF TGTGCCAGCAGCGCCGGGACTAGCGGGGATACGCAGTATTTT
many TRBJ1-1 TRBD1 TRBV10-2 CASSVTGGSNTEAFF TGCGCCAGCAGTGTAACAGGGGGGAGTAACACTGAAGCTTTCTTT
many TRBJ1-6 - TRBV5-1 CASSLAGSRFNSPLHF TGCGCCAGCAGCTTGGCCGGATCAAGATTCAATTCACCCCTCCACTTT
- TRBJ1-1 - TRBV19 CASSILAEIMNTEAFF TGTGCCAGTAGTATATTGGCAGAGATCATGAACACTGAAGCTTTCTTT
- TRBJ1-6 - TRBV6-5 CASSYGQSGGSPLHF TGTGCCAGCAGTTACGGTCAGTCGGGGGGTTCACCCCTCCACTTT
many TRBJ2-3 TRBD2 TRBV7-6 CASSLAGPSGGSTDTQYF TGTGCCAGCAGCTTAGCGGGGCCTAGCGGGGGAAGCACAGATACGCAGTATTTT
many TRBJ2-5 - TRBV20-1 CSAPRAGQETQYF TGCAGTGCGCCGCGGGCAGGCCAAGAGACCCAGTACTTC
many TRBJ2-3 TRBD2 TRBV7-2 CASSLTGLAGGWSDTQYF TGTGCCAGCAGCTTAACTGGACTAGCGGGGGGGTGGTCAGATACGCAGTATTTT
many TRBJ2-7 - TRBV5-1 CASSTTGLSSYEQYF TGCGCCAGCAGCACCACCGGACTAAGCTCCTACGAGCAGTACTTC
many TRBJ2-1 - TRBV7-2 CASSFRTSSYNEQFF TGTGCCAGCAGCTTCAGGACCAGCTCCTACAATGAGCAGTTCTTC
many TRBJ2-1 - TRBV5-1 CASSPDPGLYNEQFF TGCGCCAGCAGCCCCGACCCGGGCCTCTACAATGAGCAGTTCTTC
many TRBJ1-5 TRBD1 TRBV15 CATSRKRQGGQPQHF TGTGCCACCAGCAGAAAACGACAGGGCGGTCAGCCCCAGCATTTT
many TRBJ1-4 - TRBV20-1 CSARRMATNEKLFF TGCAGTGCGCGTCGGATGGCAACTAATGAAAAACTGTTTTTT
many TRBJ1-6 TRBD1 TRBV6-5 CASSYYRGKGSPLHF TGTGCCAGCAGTTACTACAGGGGGAAGGGTTCACCCCTCCACTTT
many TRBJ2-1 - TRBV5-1 CASSARTPDGNEQFF TGCGCCAGCAGCGCGCGGACTCCGGATGGCAATGAGCAGTTCTTC
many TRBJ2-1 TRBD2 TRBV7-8 CASSLVGLAANEQFF TGTGCCAGCAGCTTAGTCGGACTAGCGGCCAATGAGCAGTTCTTC
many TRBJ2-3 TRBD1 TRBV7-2 CAGGQGPDTQYF TGTGCCGGGGGACAGGGACCAGATACGCAGTATTTT
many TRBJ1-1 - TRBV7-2 CASSPYPGATEAFF TGTGCCAGCAGCCCTTACCCAGGGGCCACTGAAGCTTTCTTT
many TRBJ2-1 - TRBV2 CASSVPTREQFF TGTGCCAGCAGTGTCCCAACCCGAGAGCAGTTCTTC
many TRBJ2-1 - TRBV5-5 CASSLAWGPYNEQFF TGTGCCAGCAGCTTGGCCTGGGGTCCCTACAATGAGCAGTTCTTC
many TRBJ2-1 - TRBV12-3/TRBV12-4 CASSTDYNEQFF TGTGCCAGCAGCACCGACTACAATGAGCAGTTCTTC
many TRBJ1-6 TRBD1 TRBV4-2 CASSQVRVGTGYSPLHF TGTGCCAGCAGCCAGGTACGGGTTGGGACAGGCTATTCACCCCTCCACTTT
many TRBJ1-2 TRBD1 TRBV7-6 CASSLGQGGGYTF TGTGCCAGCAGCTTAGGACAGGGAGGTGGCTACACCTTC
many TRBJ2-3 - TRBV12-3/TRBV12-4 CASSLEGHLTDTQYF TGTGCCAGCAGTTTAGAGGGGCACCTCACAGATACGCAGTATTTT
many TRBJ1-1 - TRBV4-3 CASSQARERNTEAFF TGCGCCAGCAGCCAAGCGAGGGAAAGGAACACTGAAGCTTTCTTT
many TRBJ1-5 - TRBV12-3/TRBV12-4 CASRLTGRQPQHF TGTGCCAGCAGGCTGACAGGACGTCAGCCCCAGCATTTT
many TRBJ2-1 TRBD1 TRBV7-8 CASSLEGGQGWSNEQFF TGTGCCAGCAGCTTAGAAGGGGGACAGGGCTGGAGCAATGAGCAGTTCTTC
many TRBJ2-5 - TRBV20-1 CSAWGDQETQYF TGCAGTGCGTGGGGGGACCAAGAGACCCAGTACTTC
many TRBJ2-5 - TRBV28 CASSLPTVPETQYF TGTGCCAGCAGTCTACCGACAGTTCCTGAGACCCAGTACTTC
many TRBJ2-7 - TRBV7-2 CASSLLGLGVSYEQYF TGTGCCAGCAGCCTCCTAGGACTTGGGGTCTCCTACGAGCAGTACTTC
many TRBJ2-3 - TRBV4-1 CASSQGRGGDTQYF TGCGCCAGCAGCCAAGGGAGGGGGGGAGATACGCAGTATTTT
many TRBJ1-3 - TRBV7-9 CASSPRDGQRNTIYF TGTGCCAGCAGCCCGAGGGACGGTCAGAGGAACACCATATATTTT
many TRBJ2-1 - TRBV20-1 CSARDRVRGNEQFF TGCAGTGCTAGAGATCGGGTCAGGGGTAATGAGCAGTTCTTC
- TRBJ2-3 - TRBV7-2 CASSRHGTDTQYF TGTGCCAGCAGCCGCCACGGCACAGATACGCAGTATTTT
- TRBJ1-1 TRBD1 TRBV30 CACWDRGTEAFF TGTGCCTGTTGGGACAGGGGCACTGAAGCTTTCTTT
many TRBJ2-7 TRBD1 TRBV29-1 CSGQGAHYEQYF TGCAGCGGACAGGGGGCTCACTACGAGCAGTACTTC
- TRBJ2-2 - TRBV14 CASSVQGWTGELFF TGTGCCAGCAGCGTACAGGGCTGGACCGGGGAGCTGTTTTTT
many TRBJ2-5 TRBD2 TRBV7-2 CASSQAGGAETQYF TGTGCCAGCAGCCAAGCGGGGGGTGCAGAGACCCAGTACTTC
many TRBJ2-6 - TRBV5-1 CASRSGPGANVLTF TGCGCCAGCAGATCAGGGCCAGGGGCCAACGTCCTGACTTTC
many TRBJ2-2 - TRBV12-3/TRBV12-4 CASSYEIGTGELFF TGTGCCAGCAGTTACGAGATCGGCACCGGGGAGCTGTTTTTT
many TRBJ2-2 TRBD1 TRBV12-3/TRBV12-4 CASTWTGRPGELFF TGTGCCAGCACCTGGACAGGGCGGCCCGGGGAGCTGTTTTTT
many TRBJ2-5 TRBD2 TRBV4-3 CASSQEGLASETQYF TGCGCCAGCAGCCAAGAGGGACTAGCCTCCGAGACCCAGTACTTC
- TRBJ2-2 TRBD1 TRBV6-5 CASSLDRESTGELFF TGTGCCAGCAGCTTGGACAGGGAGAGCACCGGGGAGCTGTTTTTT
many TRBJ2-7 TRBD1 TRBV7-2 CASSLGQGGRYEQYF TGTGCCAGCAGCTTAGGACAGGGGGGCAGGTACGAGCAGTACTTC
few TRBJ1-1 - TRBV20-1 CSAKKGGGSTEAFF TGCAGTGCTAAAAAGGGGGGGGGGTCCACTGAAGCTTTCTTT
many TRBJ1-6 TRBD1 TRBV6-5 CASSYSEHRGSPLHF TGTGCCAGCAGTTACTCGGAACACAGGGGATCACCCCTCCACTTT
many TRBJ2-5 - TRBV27 CASSLWGGHPWRETQYF TGTGCCAGCAGTTTATGGGGGGGACACCCTTGGCGGGAGACCCAGTACTTC